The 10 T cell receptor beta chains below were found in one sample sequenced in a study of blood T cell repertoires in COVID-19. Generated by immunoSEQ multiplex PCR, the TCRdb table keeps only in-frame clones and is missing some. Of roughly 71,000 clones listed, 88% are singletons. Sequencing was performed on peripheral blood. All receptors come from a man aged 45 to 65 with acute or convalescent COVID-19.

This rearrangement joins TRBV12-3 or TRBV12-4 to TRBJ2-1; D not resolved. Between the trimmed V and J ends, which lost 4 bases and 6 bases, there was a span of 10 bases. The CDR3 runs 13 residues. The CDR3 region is CASSSARPNEQFF. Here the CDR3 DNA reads TGTGCCAGCAGTTCGGCTAGGCCCAATGAGCAGTTCTTC.

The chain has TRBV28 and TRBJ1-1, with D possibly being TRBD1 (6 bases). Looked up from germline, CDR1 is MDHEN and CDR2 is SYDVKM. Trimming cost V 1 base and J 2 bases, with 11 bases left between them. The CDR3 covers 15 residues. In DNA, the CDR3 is TGTGCCAGCAGTTTATTTGACAGGACTAACACTGAAGCTTTCTTT. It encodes CASSLFDRTNTEAFF.

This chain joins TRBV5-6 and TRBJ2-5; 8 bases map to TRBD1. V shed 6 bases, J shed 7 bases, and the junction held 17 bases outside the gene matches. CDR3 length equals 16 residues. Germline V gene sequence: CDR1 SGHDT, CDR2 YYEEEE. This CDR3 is CASNRGQGASQATQYF. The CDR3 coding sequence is TGTGCCAGCAACCGAGGGCAGGGGGCATCTCAGGCGACCCAGTACTTC.

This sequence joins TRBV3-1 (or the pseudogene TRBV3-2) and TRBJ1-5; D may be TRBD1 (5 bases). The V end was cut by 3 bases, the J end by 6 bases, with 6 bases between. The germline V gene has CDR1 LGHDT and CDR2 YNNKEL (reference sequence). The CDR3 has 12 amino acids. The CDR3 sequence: CASSHQGQPQHF. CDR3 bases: TGTGCCAGCAGCCATCAGGGTCAGCCCCAGCATTTT.

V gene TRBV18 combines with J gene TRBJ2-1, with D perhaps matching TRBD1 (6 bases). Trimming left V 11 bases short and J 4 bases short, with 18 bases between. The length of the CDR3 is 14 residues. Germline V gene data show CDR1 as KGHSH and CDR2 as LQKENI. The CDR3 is CAGKTGNEYNEQFF. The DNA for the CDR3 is TGTGCCGGAAAAACAGGGAATGAGTACAATGAGCAGTTCTTC.

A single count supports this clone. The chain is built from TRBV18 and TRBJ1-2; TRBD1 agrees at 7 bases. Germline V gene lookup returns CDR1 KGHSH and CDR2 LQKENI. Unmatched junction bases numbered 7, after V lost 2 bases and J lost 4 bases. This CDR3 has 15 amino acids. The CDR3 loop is CASSPGGGPLYGYTF. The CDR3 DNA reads TGTGCCAGCTCACCAGGAGGGGGCCCCCTCTATGGCTACACCTTC.

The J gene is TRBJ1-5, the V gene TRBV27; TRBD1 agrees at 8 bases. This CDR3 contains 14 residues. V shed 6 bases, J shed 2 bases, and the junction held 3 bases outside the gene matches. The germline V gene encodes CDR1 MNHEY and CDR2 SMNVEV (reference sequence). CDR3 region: CASRDRGGNQPQHF. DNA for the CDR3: TGTGCCAGCAGAGACAGGGGAGGCAATCAGCCCCAGCATTTT.

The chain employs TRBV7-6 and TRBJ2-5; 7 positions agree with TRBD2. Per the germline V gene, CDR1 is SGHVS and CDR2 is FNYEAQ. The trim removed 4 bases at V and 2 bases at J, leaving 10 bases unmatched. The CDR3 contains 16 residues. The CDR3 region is CASSSQPPSGQETQYF. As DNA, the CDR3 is TGTGCCAGCAGCTCCCAACCGCCTAGCGGTCAAGAGACCCAGTACTTC.

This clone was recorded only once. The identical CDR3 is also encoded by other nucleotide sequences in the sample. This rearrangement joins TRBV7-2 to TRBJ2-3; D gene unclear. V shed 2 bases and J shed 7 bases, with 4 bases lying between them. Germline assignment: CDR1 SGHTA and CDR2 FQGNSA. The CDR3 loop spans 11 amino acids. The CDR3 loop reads CASSLTNTQYF. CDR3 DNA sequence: TGTGCCAGCAGCTTAACAAATACGCAGTATTTT.

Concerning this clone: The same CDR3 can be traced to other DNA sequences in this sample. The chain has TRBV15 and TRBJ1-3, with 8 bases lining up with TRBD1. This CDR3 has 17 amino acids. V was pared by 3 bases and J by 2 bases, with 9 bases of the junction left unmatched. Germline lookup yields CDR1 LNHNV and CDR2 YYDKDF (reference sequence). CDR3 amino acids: CATSRVSRGQAGNTIYF. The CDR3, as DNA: TGTGCCACCAGCAGGGTCTCACGGGGACAGGCTGGAAACACCATATATTTT.